The clone carrying this T cell receptor beta chain was seen only once. This sample stems from a study of blood T cell repertoires in COVID-19. Study at large: The analysed material was cDNA or gDNA that came from T cells, B-cell-depleted T cells, or PBMCs.

V lost 4 bases and J lost 4; bases outside the gene matches: 6. This CDR3 region has 14 residues. Germline CDR1 reads SGHTA; CDR2 reads FQGNSA. In the authors' workflow: The authors estimated nucleated cell counts from reference gene primer amplification. This table comes from immunoSEQ multiplex PCR, and its TCRdb copy is limited to in-frame clones, with some not included. The D gene and trimming were derived from the DNA, and the V and J assignments and clone size from that table. The sample contains around 130,000 clones, 65% to 85% of which appear only once. Sequencing was carried out using peripheral blood. This TCR was recovered from a woman of 80 years or more with acute or convalescent COVID-19. This chain links TRBV7-2 with TRBJ2-7; 8 nucleotides match TRBD2. The CDR3 is CASSSRLASYEQYF. Here the CDR3 DNA reads TGTGCCAGCAGCTCCCGACTAGCGTCATACGAGCAGTACTTC.